These 18 T cell receptor beta chains were sequenced from one sample in a study of type 1 and type 2 diabetes patients. Genomic DNA was the PCR template. Multiplex PCR with 30 forward and 13 reverse primers amplified the TCR beta CDR3. Each CDR3 protein gets one entry after TCRdb re-called the multiplex PCR reads with MiXCR. The repertoire consists of about 270,000 distinct CDR3 sequences, with approximately 50% occurring once and the leading ten covering roughly an eighth. Sequenced input: peripheral blood mononuclear cells (PBMCs). All receptors come from a young man with type 2 diabetes.

This sequence joins TRBV11-3 and TRBJ2-5; D perhaps matches TRBD1 (6 bases). CDR1 is SGHNT and CDR2 is YENEEA in the germline V gene. The CDR3 is made up of 16 amino acids. V lost 5 bases and J 5 bases, leaving 21 bases between the germline ends. CDR3 region: CASSQAFAGAAETQYF. The CDR3 nucleotides are TGTGCCAGCAGCCAAGCCTTTGCAGGGGCGGCGGAGACCCAGTACTTC.

The chain combines TRBV10-3 with TRBJ2-3; D is uncertain. This CDR3 comprises 15 residues. Germline assignment: CDR1 ENHRY and CDR2 SYGVKD. The V gene lost 4 bases and the J gene lost 3 bases, with 14 bases spanning the gap. CDR3 DNA sequence: TGTGCCATCAGTGGCTTCGACAAAGGAACAGATACGCAGTATTTT. Residues: CAISGFDKGTDTQYF.

The V and J genes are TRBV13 and TRBJ2-5, with TRBD1 matching over 8 bases. The length of the CDR3 is 13 residues. The trim removed 5 bases at V and 11 bases at J, leaving 10 bases unmatched. Germline V gives CDR1 PRHDT, CDR2 FYEKMQ (reference sequence). CDR3 in amino acids: CASSAGQGGEQYF. CDR3 bases: TGTGCCAGCAGCGCAGGACAGGGTGGGGAGCAGTACTTC.

This clonotype was seen repeatedly, ten times or more. The J gene is TRBJ1-1, the V gene TRBV7-2; 9 bases agree with TRBD1. The CDR3 is 16 amino acids. J was trimmed by 6 bases and V by 7 bases; bases with no gene match: 15. CDR1 and CDR2 (germline): SGHTA, FQGNSA. The CDR3 loop is CASMRAGTGILAEAFF. In nucleotides, the CDR3 is TGTGCCAGCATGAGGGCTGGGACAGGGATCCTGGCTGAAGCTTTCTTT.

The chain uses TRBV27 and TRBJ2-7; D ambiguous. The CDR3 consists of 16 residues. The germline V gene encodes CDR1 MNHEY and CDR2 SMNVEV (reference sequence). The germline V and J ends were trimmed by 5 bases and 1 base, with 18 bases remaining between them. The CDR3 DNA sequence: TGTGCCAGCAGTCCCTCACGGACCCCTCTTTCCTACGAGCAGTACTTC. Translating gives CASSPSRTPLSYEQYF.

This clonotype has a handful of counts. The chain links TRBV20-1 to TRBJ2-5, with 11 bases that match TRBD1. The V segment lost 6 bases and the J segment 6 bases; nucleotides outside the gene matches: 12. The CDR3 runs 15 residues. The germline gives CDR1 DFQATT, CDR2 SNEGSKA (reference sequence). This CDR3 reads CSAPAGDRGEQTQYF. The CDR3 nucleotides read TGCAGTGCCCCGGCCGGGGACAGGGGGGAACAGACCCAGTACTTC.

The J gene is TRBJ1-1, the V gene TRBV4-2; 7 bases fit TRBD1. Germline V gives CDR1 LGHNA, CDR2 YNFKEQ. The CDR3 sequence is 16 residues long. Trimming took 1 base from V and 5 from J; bases not matched to a gene: 10. CDR3 coding DNA: TGTGCCAGCAGCCAAGGACAGGGTTTCGGAAAGACTGAAGCTTTCTTT. Translating it yields CASSQGQGFGKTEAFF.

The chain combines TRBV20-1 with TRBJ2-3, with 10 positions matching TRBD2. With V trimmed by 3 bases and J by 6 bases, 9 bases remained unmatched. The CDR3 length is 15 residues. In germline, CDR1 is DFQATT, CDR2 SNEGSKA (reference sequence). The CDR3 DNA follows: TGCAGTGCTAGGCCACTAGCGGGAAGGGCGGATACGCAGTATTTT. Encoded protein: CSARPLAGRADTQYF.

The J gene is TRBJ1-1, the V gene TRBV20-1; D ambiguous. The CDR3 extends over 12 amino acids. Germline V gene sequence: CDR1 DFQATT, CDR2 SNEGSKA (reference sequence). Trimming left V 7 bases short and J 7 bases short, with 16 bases between. The CDR3 DNA sequence: TGCAGTGTTTTTAGGTTTGGTCTTGAAGCTTTCTTT. As protein: CSVFRFGLEAFF.

The rearrangement uses TRBV7-2 and TRBJ2-7, with 7 bases identical to TRBD1. Germline CDR1 reads SGHTA; CDR2 reads FQGNSA. CDR3 size: 11 residues. The CDR3 DNA follows: TGTCCCCCCGGACAGGCCATGGAGCAGTACTTC. Translated: CPPGQAMEQYF.

Many counts were recorded for this clonotype. This chain links TRBV19 with TRBJ1-1; tentatively, D is TRBD1 (5 bases). Trimming shortened V by 3 bases and J by 3 bases, and 8 bases separated the two germline ends. Germline assignment: CDR1 LNHDA and CDR2 SQIVND (reference sequence). CDR3 length: 13 amino acids. In nucleotides, the CDR3 is TGTGCCAGTAGTATGAGACAGTACACTGAAGCTTTCTTT. Translated, it gives CASSMRQYTEAFF.

This clonotype has just a few counts. CDR3 nucleotides: TGTGCCAGCAGCTTGTCAGGCTTTAACACCGGGGAGCTGTTTTTT. Translating it yields CASSLSGFNTGELFF. The chain is built from TRBV7-2 and TRBJ2-2; D unresolved. The CDR3 runs to 15 residues. CDR1 is SGHTA and CDR2 is FQGNSA in the germline V gene. Trimming took 3 bases from V and 2 from J, leaving 10 bases between them.

J is TRBJ1-2 and V is TRBV5-6, with 12 bases fitting TRBD1. Trimming removed 2 bases from V and 2 bases from J; junction bases left unmatched: 1. The length of the CDR3 is 15 residues. Germline CDR1 and CDR2: SGHDT and YYEEEE. The CDR3 bases are TGTGCCAGCAGCTTAGGGACAGGGGGCAACTATGGCTACACCTTC. It yields the protein CASSLGTGGNYGYTF. Complete variable domain (other parts from reference TRBV5-6 and TRBJ1-2): DAGVTQSPTHLIKTRGQQVTLRCSPKSGHDTVSWYQQALGQGPQFIFQYYEEEERQRGNFPDRFSGHQFPNYSSELNVNALLLGDSALYLCASSLGTGGNYGYTFGSGTRLTVV.

This clonotype was counted a few times. This chain links TRBV19 with TRBJ1-5, with a tentative D call TRBD1 (6 bases). V was pared by 4 bases and J by 7 bases, with 14 bases between. The CDR3 spans 14 residues. CDR1 and CDR2 (germline): LNHDA, SQIVND (reference sequence). Written as DNA, the CDR3 is TGTGCCAGTAGTAAGAGGACAGTTGCCCAGCCCCAGCATTTT. Protein: CASSKRTVAQPQHF.

This chain connects TRBV5-1 to TRBJ2-5; 11 nucleotides line up with TRBD1. The end of the DNA is better explained by TRBJ2-1, so the J call may be wrong. Germline values: CDR1 SGHRS, CDR2 YFSETQ. The CDR3 is 16 amino acids. The CDR3 DNA follows: TGCGCCAGCCTACCTCAAGCGGGACAGGGGGAGAATGAGCAGTTCTTC. This sequence encodes CASLPQAGQGENEQFF.

The chain joins TRBV13 to TRBJ2-7; 14 bases are a match to TRBD2. CDR1 is PRHDT, CDR2 FYEKMQ, per germline (reference sequence). The CDR3 sequence is 14 residues long. The ends lost 5 bases at V and 7 bases at J; junction bases unmatched: 4. In nucleotides, the CDR3 is TGTGCCAGCAGCCTCGGGACTAGCGGGAGAGAGCAGTACTTC. Translation gives CASSLGTSGREQYF. Variable domain in full (rest from reference TRBV13 and TRBJ2-7): AAGVIQSPRHLIKEKRETATLKCYPIPRHDTVYWYQQGPGQDPQFLISFYEKMQSDKGSIPDRFSAQQFSDYHSELNMSSLELGDSALYFCASSLGTSGREQYFGPGTRLTVT.

The CDR3 protein is CSAASLAGGRNEQFF. CDR3 nucleotides: TGCAGTGCCGCTTCCCTAGCGGGAGGTCGCAATGAGCAGTTCTTC. The J gene is TRBJ2-1, the V gene TRBV20-1, with 11 bases fitting TRBD2. The CDR3 runs to 15 residues. J gave up 6 bases and V 6 bases, and 10 bases lay outside the gene matches. Germline values: CDR1 DFQATT, CDR2 SNEGSKA (reference sequence).

On this clonotype itself: The junction departs from the called germline gene at one end, perhaps through a read error. This rearrangement joins TRBV27 to TRBJ2-1; 7 positions match TRBD2. The length of the CDR3 is 15 residues. The V gene's germline CDR1 is MNHEY and CDR2 SMNVEV (reference sequence). Here the CDR3 reads CASSLGASGNNGQFF. CDR3 DNA sequence: TGTGCCAGCAGTCTAGGGGCTAGCGGTAACAATGGGCAGTTCTTC.